Below, 14 T cell receptor beta chains from the same sample are listed, as sequenced in a study of T cell clones after liver transplantation (dated by TCRdb to the late 2010s). The method behind the library was the immunoSEQ multiplex PCR assay. TCRdb provides this immuneACCESS table in a form limited to in-frame rearrangements. Some clones are lacking; in checked studies, under half of them reflect an unresolved V gene, and why the rest are absent is not known. The sample has 80,000 or so clones on record, roughly 80% of them singletons. The ten largest make up approximately 0.47% of the sample. The input for sequencing was CD4+ T cells from blood, taken almost 47 months after liver transplant. These receptors were collected from a human patient who received a liver transplant. Following a transplant, a fraction of the T cells may be traceable to the graft donor.

The chain uses TRBV19 and TRBJ2-1, with TRBD1 identical over 11 bases. The CDR3 has 15 residues. J was trimmed by 6 bases and V by 3 bases; bases with no gene match: 4. Germline V gene data show CDR1 as LNHDA and CDR2 as SQIVND (reference sequence). The CDR3 loop is CASSIKGTGGNEQFF. The CDR3 coding sequence is TGTGCCAGTAGTATTAAGGGGACAGGGGGCAATGAGCAGTTCTTC.

V gene TRBV10-3 combines with J gene TRBJ1-5; TRBD1 matches at 7 bases. V gave up 6 bases and J gave up 5 bases; unmatched junction bases: 7. Germline loops: CDR1 ENHRY, CDR2 SYGVKD. This CDR3 is built from 14 residues. This CDR3 is CAISTGVADQPQHF. The CDR3 bases are TGTGCCATCAGCACAGGGGTCGCGGATCAGCCCCAGCATTTT.

At least ten counts were recorded for this clone. The chain links TRBV4-1 to TRBJ2-6; weak D call: TRBD1 (6 bases). This CDR3 has 19 residues. Deletions cut 0 bases from V and 0 bases from J, with 15 bases between. Germline CDR1 reads MGHRA; CDR2 reads YSYEKL. The CDR3 protein is CASSQDRAGANSGANVLTF. The DNA for the CDR3 is TGCGCCAGCAGCCAAGATCGTGCAGGGGCGAACTCTGGGGCCAACGTCCTGACTTTC.

The CDR3 spells CASSLGLAGYEQYF. CDR3 in DNA: TGTGCCAGTAGTCTGGGACTAGCGGGTTACGAGCAGTACTTC. The gene calls are TRBV19 and TRBJ2-7; the match to TRBD2 covers 12 bases. Germline V lookup: CDR1 LNHDA, CDR2 SQIVND (reference sequence). V gave up 5 bases and J gave up 4 bases; unmatched junction bases: 3. The CDR3 length is 14 residues.

Ten or more counts support this clone. V usage is TRBV28 and J usage is TRBJ1-5; D not resolved. Looked up from germline, CDR1 is MDHEN and CDR2 is SYDVKM. The CDR3 length is 12 residues. Trimming pared 5 bases from V and 5 bases from J, leaving 7 bases between. CDR3 DNA: TGTGCCAGCAGTAGCATAGATCAGCCCCAGCATTTT. Amino acid sequence: CASSSIDQPQHF.

This chain connects TRBV18 to TRBJ2-1, with D possibly TRBD2 on 6 matching bases. Germline loops: CDR1 KGHSH, CDR2 LQKENI. This CDR3 has 13 residues. V gave up 5 bases and J gave up 6 bases, with 11 bases separating them. The CDR3 DNA sequence: TGTGCCAGCTCATTTCCGGGAGTCAATGAGCAGTTCTTC. It specifies CASSFPGVNEQFF. Complete variable domain (other parts from reference TRBV18 and TRBJ2-1): NAGVMQNPRHLVRRRGQEARLRCSPMKGHSHVYWYRQLPEEGLKFMVYLQKENIIDESGMPKERFSAEFPKEGPSILRIQQVVRGDSAAYFCASSFPGVNEQFFGPGTRLTVL.

The chain joins TRBV7-9 to TRBJ2-7, with a weak D call TRBD2 (5 bases). The CDR3 spans 13 residues. CDR1 is SEHNR, CDR2 FQNEAQ, per germline (reference sequence). Trimming took off 5 bases at V and 4 bases at J, with 12 bases between the two ends. The DNA of the CDR3 is TGTGCCAGCAGCCGAGCGCCGGGGTACGAGCAGTACTTC. Its protein is CASSRAPGYEQYF.

The chain recombines TRBV27 with TRBJ1-2, with D perhaps TRBD1 (6 bases). The V gene lost 0 bases and the J gene lost 8 bases, with 16 bases spanning the gap. Per the germline V gene, CDR1 is MNHEY and CDR2 is SMNVEV (reference sequence). The CDR3 is made up of 15 amino acids. The CDR3 loop is CASSLSIRGARGYTF. In nucleotides, the CDR3 is TGTGCCAGCAGTTTATCGATAAGGGGGGCGCGGGGCTACACCTTC.

The genes are TRBV7-8 and TRBJ2-3; D gene uncertain. CDR1 is SGHVS, CDR2 FQNEAQ, per germline. V was clipped by 4 bases and J by 0 bases, with 2 bases between them. CDR3 length equals 12 residues. DNA for the CDR3: TGTGCCAGCAGCTCCAGCACAGATACGCAGTATTTT. Protein sequence: CASSSSTDTQYF.

This clone was seen a handful of times. The gene calls are TRBV6-5 and TRBJ2-7, with 9 bases aligning to TRBD2. Germline V gene lookup returns CDR1 MNHEY and CDR2 SVGAGI. CDR3 length: 15 residues. V lost 8 bases and J lost 3; bases outside the gene matches: 11. The CDR3 is CASLRQVTSGYEQYF. The DNA of the CDR3 is TGTGCCAGCCTTCGGCAGGTGACTAGCGGCTACGAGCAGTACTTC.

The chain uses TRBV28 and TRBJ1-1; TRBD1 aligns across 8 bases. The germline gives CDR1 MDHEN, CDR2 SYDVKM. The CDR3 length is 15 residues. The V segment lost 4 bases and the J segment 4 bases; nucleotides outside the gene matches: 8. The CDR3 nucleotides are TGTGCCAGCAGTTCCCCTCCAACAGGGGGCACTGAAGCTTTCTTT. It specifies CASSSPPTGGTEAFF. Full variable domain (remainder filled in from reference TRBV28 and TRBJ1-1): DVKVTQSSRYLVKRTGEKVFLECVQDMDHENMFWYRQDPGLGLRLIYFSYDVKMKEKGDIPEGYSVSREKKERFSLILESASTNQTSMYLCASSSPPTGGTEAFFGQGTRLTVV.

Worth noting for this clone: This same CDR3 is encoded by further DNA sequences in the sample. The V call is TRBV2, the J call TRBJ1-2; unclear D gene. The CDR3 runs 14 residues. Trimming left V 7 bases short and J 8 bases short, with 20 bases between. Germline V lookup: CDR1 SNHLY, CDR2 FYNNEI. For the CDR3, the DNA is TGTGCCAGCACCCTAAACCCCGGCAGTCTAGGCTACACCTTC. This sequence encodes CASTLNPGSLGYTF.

The chain carries TRBV9 and TRBJ2-3, with D unclear. V gave up 0 bases and J gave up 6 bases, with 20 bases separating them. The CDR3 has 17 residues. The V gene's germline CDR1 is SGDLS and CDR2 YYNGEE. CDR3: CASSVGPSGLPGDTQYF. CDR3 nucleotide sequence: TGTGCCAGCAGCGTAGGACCCAGTGGCTTGCCCGGGGATACGCAGTATTTT.

This clone was counted between two and nine times. This chain uses TRBV10-3 with TRBJ1-1, with a possible D match to TRBD1 (5 bases). V shed 6 bases and J shed 3 bases, with 14 bases lying between them. CDR1 is ENHRY and CDR2 is SYGVKD in the germline V gene. The CDR3 spans 14 residues. CDR3 bases: TGTGCCATCAGATGGGGCTCTGGGGACACTGAAGCTTTCTTT. Translating gives CAIRWGSGDTEAFF.